What follows are 14 T cell receptor beta chains derived from one specimen sequenced in a study of technical replicates of blood from several donors. Sequencing used immunoSEQ multiplex PCR; TCRdb keeps in-frame clones, though not all of them. The table has about 80,000 clones, about 94% seen once. The sequenced sample was T cells isolated from PBMCs. These receptor sequences come from a human donor in good health.

The rearrangement uses TRBV5-1 and TRBJ2-7; 7 nucleotides align to TRBD2. CDR3 size: 16 residues. With 0 bases clipped from V and 1 base from J, the junction kept 7 bases outside the gene matches. Germline loops: CDR1 SGHRS, CDR2 YFSETQ. CDR3: CASSLVSAGVSYEQYF. Here the CDR3 DNA reads TGCGCCAGCAGCTTGGTATCGGCGGGGGTGTCCTACGAGCAGTACTTC.

This chain joins TRBV7-2 and TRBJ2-5; D perhaps matches TRBD1 (6 bases). The germline CDR1 and CDR2 sequences are SGHTA and FQGNSA. This CDR3 is 16 amino acids long. Trimming left V 1 base short and J 1 base short, with 13 bases between. CDR3 bases: TGTGCCAGCAGCTTAGGGTGGGGGCACGGCCAAGAGACCCAGTACTTC. Encoded protein: CASSLGWGHGQETQYF.

The chain is built from TRBV6-5 and TRBJ1-1; TRBD1 is a possible D gene (5 bases). Between the trimmed V and J ends, which lost 0 bases and 4 bases, there was a span of 15 bases. The germline V gene has CDR1 MNHEY and CDR2 SVGAGI. This CDR3 comprises 16 residues. Written as DNA, the CDR3 is TGTGCCAGCAGTTACTCGATTGGGGGGTATAGCACTGAAGCTTTCTTT. Translating gives CASSYSIGGYSTEAFF.

The J gene is TRBJ1-6, the V gene TRBV10-2, with D possibly being TRBD1 (6 bases). The CDR3 sequence is 15 residues long. Germline CDR1 reads WSHSY; CDR2 reads SAAADI. Trimming removed 0 bases from V and 7 bases from J, with 10 bases in between. The CDR3 here is CASSESTGENSPLHF. CDR3 DNA sequence: TGCGCCAGCAGTGAGTCGACAGGTGAAAATTCACCCCTCCACTTT.

This sequence joins TRBV29-1 and TRBJ2-3; D may be TRBD2 (5 bases). Germline V lookup: CDR1 SQVTM, CDR2 ANQGSEA. There are 12 residues in the CDR3. Trimming stripped 5 bases from V and 1 base from J, with 7 bases between. The CDR3 bases are TGCAGCGTTCCGCGGGGCACAGATACGCAGTATTTT. Translated, it gives CSVPRGTDTQYF.

The genes are TRBV13 and TRBJ2-5, with a tentative D call TRBD2 (7 bases). Trimming shortened V by 1 base and J by 5 bases, and 8 bases separated the two germline ends. CDR3 length: 13 amino acids. Per the germline V gene, CDR1 is PRHDT and CDR2 is FYEKMQ (reference sequence). This chain's CDR3 is CASSLEGGETQYF. Written as DNA, the CDR3 is TGTGCCAGCAGCTTAGAGGGGGGGGAGACCCAGTACTTC.

The V gene is TRBV7-8, the J gene TRBJ2-1; TRBD2 matches 15 bases. Germline assignment: CDR1 SGHVS and CDR2 FQNEAQ. This CDR3 spans 16 amino acids. V was pared by 5 bases and J by 9 bases, with 8 bases of the junction left unmatched. CDR3 sequence: CASSPIPGLAGGEQFF. CDR3 nucleotides: TGTGCCAGCAGCCCGATACCGGGACTAGCGGGAGGTGAGCAGTTCTTC. The whole variable domain, remainder taken from reference TRBV7-8 and TRBJ2-1, is GAGVSQSPRYKVAKRGQDVALRCDPISGHVSLFWYQQALGQGPEFLTYFQNEAQLDKSGLPSDRFFAERPEGSVSTLKIQRTQQEDSAVYLCASSPIPGLAGGEQFFGPGTRLTVL.

J is TRBJ2-3 and V is TRBV2, with a possible D match to TRBD2 (5 bases). CDR1 is SNHLY, CDR2 FYNNEI, per germline. The CDR3 is 14 residues long. Trimming left V 8 bases short and J 5 bases short, with 17 bases between. This CDR3 is CASLVSEGGDTQYF. CDR3 DNA sequence: TGTGCCAGCCTGGTATCAGAGGGCGGAGATACGCAGTATTTT.

V is TRBV4-3 and J is TRBJ1-1, with 7 bases fitting TRBD1. Germline V gene lookup returns CDR1 LGHNA and CDR2 YSLEER. This CDR3 is 14 amino acids long. After removal of 4 bases from V and 0 bases from J, the junction contained 2 bases not matched to a gene. Here the CDR3 DNA reads TGCGCCAGCAGCCTGGGGACAGTGAACACTGAAGCTTTCTTT. Its protein is CASSLGTVNTEAFF.

The genes are TRBV27 and TRBJ2-1, with 8 bases matching TRBD2. Looked up from germline, CDR1 is MNHEY and CDR2 is SMNVEV (reference sequence). J lost 6 bases, V lost 5 bases, and 12 bases had no gene match. The CDR3 sequence is 16 residues long. The CDR3 bases are TGTGCCAGCAGTATCCGACTAGCGCGAGGGCTCAATGAGCAGTTCTTC. This codes for CASSIRLARGLNEQFF.

V and J are TRBV29-1 and TRBJ2-3; D unresolved. The V and J ends lost 4 bases and 0 bases respectively, with 8 bases between them. Germline CDR1 and CDR2: SQVTM and ANQGSEA. This CDR3 is built from 13 residues. The CDR3 DNA reads as TGCAGCGTTGTGTCCCTTAGCACAGATACGCAGTATTTT. It is translated as CSVVSLSTDTQYF.

The V and J genes are TRBV15 and TRBJ1-2; TRBD1 might be the D (5 bases). CDR1 LNHNV and CDR2 YYDKDF come from the germline V gene (reference sequence). V was shortened by 0 bases and J by 4 bases, with 12 bases between the two germline ends. The CDR3 is 15 amino acids. The CDR3 is CATSRDLDRGYGYTF. In nucleotides, the CDR3 is TGTGCCACCAGCAGAGATTTAGACAGAGGCTATGGCTACACCTTC.

The V gene is TRBV30, the J gene TRBJ2-3, with D maybe TRBD1 (5 bases). The CDR3 spans 12 residues. Trimming took 2 bases from V and 4 from J, leaving 7 bases between them. CDR1 and CDR2 (germline): GTSNPN, SVGIG (reference sequence). CDR3 protein: CAWSTGPDTQYF. DNA of the CDR3: TGTGCCTGGAGTACAGGTCCAGATACGCAGTATTTT.

The V call is TRBV19, the J call TRBJ2-7; 9 nucleotides match TRBD2. Germline CDR1 is LNHDA and CDR2 is SQIVND (reference sequence). Unmatched junction bases numbered 9, after V lost 5 bases and J lost 4 bases. The CDR3 extends over 15 amino acids. CDR3 region: CASSWAAGGMYEQYF. The DNA for the CDR3 is TGTGCCAGTAGTTGGGCAGCGGGAGGCATGTACGAGCAGTACTTC.